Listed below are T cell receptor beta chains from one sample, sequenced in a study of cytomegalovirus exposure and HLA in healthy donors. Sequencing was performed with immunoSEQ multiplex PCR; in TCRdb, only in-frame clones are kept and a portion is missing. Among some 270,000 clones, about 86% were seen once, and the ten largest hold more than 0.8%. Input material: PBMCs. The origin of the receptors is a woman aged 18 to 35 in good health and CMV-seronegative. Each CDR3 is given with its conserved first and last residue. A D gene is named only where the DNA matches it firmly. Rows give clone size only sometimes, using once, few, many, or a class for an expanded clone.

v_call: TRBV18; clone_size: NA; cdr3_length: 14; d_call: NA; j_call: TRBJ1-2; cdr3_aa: CASSPKGQRWGYTF; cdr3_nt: TGTGCCAGCTCACCCAAAGGACAGCGCTGGGGCTACACCTTC
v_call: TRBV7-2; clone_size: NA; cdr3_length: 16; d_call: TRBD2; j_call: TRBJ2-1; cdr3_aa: CASSLSLAGGPGEQFF; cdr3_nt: TGTGCCAGCAGCTTATCTCTCGCGGGGGGGCCCGGTGAGCAGTTCTTC
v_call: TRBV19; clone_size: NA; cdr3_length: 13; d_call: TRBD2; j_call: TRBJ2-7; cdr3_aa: CASSGVGGDEQYF; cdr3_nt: TGTGCCAGTAGCGGGGTGGGAGGGGACGAGCAGTACTTC
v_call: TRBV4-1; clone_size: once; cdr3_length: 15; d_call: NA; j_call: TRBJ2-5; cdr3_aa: CASSQVPRVEETQYF; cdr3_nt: TGCGCCAGCAGCCAAGTTCCCAGGGTGGAAGAGACCCAGTACTTC
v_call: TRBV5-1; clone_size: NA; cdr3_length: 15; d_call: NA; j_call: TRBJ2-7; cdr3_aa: CASSGERGLIDEQYF; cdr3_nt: TGCGCCAGCAGTGGAGAGAGAGGGTTAATAGACGAGCAGTACTTC
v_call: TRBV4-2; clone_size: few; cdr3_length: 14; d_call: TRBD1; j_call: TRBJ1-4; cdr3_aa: CASSQRGQGEKLFF; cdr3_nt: TGTGCCAGCAGCCAACGTGGACAGGGGGAAAAACTGTTTTTT
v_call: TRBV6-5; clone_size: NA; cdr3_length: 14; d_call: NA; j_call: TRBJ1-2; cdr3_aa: CATAMMTGNYGYTF; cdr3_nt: TGTGCCACCGCTATGATGACAGGCAACTATGGCTACACCTTC
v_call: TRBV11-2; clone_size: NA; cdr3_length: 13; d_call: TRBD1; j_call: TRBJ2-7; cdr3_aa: CASHRDSTYEQYF; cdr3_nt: TGTGCCAGCCACCGGGACAGTACCTACGAGCAGTACTTC
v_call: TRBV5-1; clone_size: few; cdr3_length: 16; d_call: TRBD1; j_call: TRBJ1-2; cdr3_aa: CASSLAGGIRANGYTF; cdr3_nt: TGCGCCAGCAGCTTGGCAGGGGGGATCCGGGCTAATGGCTACACCTTC
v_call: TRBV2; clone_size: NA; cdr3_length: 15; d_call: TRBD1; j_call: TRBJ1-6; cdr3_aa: CASTSGTGGNSPLHF; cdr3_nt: TGTGCCAGCACATCCGGGACAGGGGGTAATTCACCCCTCCACTTT
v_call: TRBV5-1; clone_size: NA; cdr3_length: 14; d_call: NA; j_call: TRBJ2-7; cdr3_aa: CASSLGRGLNEQYF; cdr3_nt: TGCGCCAGCAGCTTGGGACGGGGGTTGAACGAGCAGTACTTC
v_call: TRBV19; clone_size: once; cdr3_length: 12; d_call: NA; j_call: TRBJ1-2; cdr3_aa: CASSPQLDSYTF; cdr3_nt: TGTGCCAGTAGTCCTCAGCTCGACAGCTACACCTTC
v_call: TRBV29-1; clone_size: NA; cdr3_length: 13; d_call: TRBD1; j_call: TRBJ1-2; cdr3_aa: CSVVGQGAYGYTF; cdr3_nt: TGCAGCGTTGTTGGACAGGGCGCCTATGGCTACACCTTC
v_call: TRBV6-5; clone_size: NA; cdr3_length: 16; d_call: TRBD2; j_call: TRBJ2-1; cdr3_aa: CASSSGLAGYWNEQFF; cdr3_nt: TGTGCCAGCAGTTCGGGACTAGCGGGCTATTGGAATGAGCAGTTCTTC
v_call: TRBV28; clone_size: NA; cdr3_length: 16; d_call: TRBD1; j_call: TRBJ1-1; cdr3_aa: CASRTKDREDNTEAFF; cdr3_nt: TGTGCCAGCAGGACGAAGGACAGGGAAGATAACACTGAAGCTTTCTTT
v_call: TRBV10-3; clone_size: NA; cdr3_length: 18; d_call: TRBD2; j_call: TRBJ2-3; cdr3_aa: CAISESTSGGLATDTQYF; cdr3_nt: TGTGCCATCAGTGAGTCGACTAGCGGGGGGTTAGCGACAGATACGCAGTATTTT
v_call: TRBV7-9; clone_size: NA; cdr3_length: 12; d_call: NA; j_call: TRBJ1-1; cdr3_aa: CASSYRNTEAFF; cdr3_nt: TGTGCCAGCAGCTATCGGAACACTGAAGCTTTCTTT
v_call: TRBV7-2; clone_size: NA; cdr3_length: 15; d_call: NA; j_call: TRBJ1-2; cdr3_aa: CASSPSGRVDYGYTF; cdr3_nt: TGTGCCAGCAGCCCTTCGGGGAGGGTAGACTATGGCTACACCTTC
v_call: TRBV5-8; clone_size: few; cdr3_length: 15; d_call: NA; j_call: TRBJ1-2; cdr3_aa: CASSLPPPINYGYTF; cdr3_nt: TGTGCCAGCAGCTTACCGCCGCCTATTAACTATGGCTACACCTTC
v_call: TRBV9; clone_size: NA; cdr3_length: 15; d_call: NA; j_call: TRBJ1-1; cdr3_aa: CASSVAEGVATEAFF; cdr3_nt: TGTGCCAGCAGCGTAGCAGAAGGGGTGGCCACTGAAGCTTTCTTT
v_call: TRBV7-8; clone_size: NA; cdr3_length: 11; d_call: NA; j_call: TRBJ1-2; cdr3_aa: CASSLGRGFTF; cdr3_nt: TGTGCCAGCAGCTTGGGGCGCGGATTCACCTTC
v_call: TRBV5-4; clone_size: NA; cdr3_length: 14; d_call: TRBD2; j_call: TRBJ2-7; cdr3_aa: CASSLAGGVNEQYF; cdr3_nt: TGTGCCAGCAGCTTGGCGGGGGGAGTCAACGAGCAGTACTTC
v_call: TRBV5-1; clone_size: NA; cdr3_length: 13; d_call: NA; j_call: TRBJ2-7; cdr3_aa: CASSSGQPYEQYF; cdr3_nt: TGCGCCAGCAGCTCCGGACAGCCCTACGAGCAGTACTTC
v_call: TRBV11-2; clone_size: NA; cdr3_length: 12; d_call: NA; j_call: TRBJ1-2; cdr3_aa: CASSLSGYGYTF; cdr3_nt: TGTGCCAGCAGCTTATCGGGCTATGGCTACACCTTC
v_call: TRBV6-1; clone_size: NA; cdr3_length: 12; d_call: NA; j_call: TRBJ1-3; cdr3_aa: CASHRWGNTIYF; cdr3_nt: TGTGCCAGCCACAGGTGGGGAAACACCATATATTTT
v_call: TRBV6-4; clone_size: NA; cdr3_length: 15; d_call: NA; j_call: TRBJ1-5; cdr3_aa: CASSDSGGGDQPQHF; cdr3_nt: TGTGCCAGCAGTGACTCCGGGGGTGGCGATCAGCCCCAGCATTTT
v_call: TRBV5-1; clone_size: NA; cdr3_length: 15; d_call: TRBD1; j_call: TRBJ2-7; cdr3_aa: CASVPDRALIYEQYF; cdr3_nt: TGCGCCAGCGTACCAGACAGGGCTTTGATCTACGAGCAGTACTTC
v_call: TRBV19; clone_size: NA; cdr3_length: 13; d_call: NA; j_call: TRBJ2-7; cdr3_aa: CASSINREGEQYF; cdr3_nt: TGTGCCAGTAGTATAAACAGGGAGGGTGAGCAGTACTTC
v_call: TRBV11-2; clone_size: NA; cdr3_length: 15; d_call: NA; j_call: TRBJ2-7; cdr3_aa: CASQPQGTVPSEQYF; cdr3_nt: TGTGCCAGCCAACCCCAAGGGACTGTGCCCTCCGAGCAGTACTTC
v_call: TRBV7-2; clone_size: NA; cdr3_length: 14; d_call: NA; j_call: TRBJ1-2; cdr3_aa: CASSLARASYGYTF; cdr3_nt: TGTGCCAGCAGCTTAGCGAGGGCGTCGTATGGCTACACCTTC
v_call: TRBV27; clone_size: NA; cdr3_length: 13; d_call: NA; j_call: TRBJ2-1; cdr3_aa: CASSLGGSGEQFF; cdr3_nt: TGTGCCAGCAGTTTAGGTGGGTCAGGTGAGCAGTTCTTC
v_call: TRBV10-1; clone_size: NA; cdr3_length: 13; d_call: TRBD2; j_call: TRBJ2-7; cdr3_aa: CASSRLAETEQYF; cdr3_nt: TGCGCCAGCAGCAGACTAGCGGAGACCGAGCAGTACTTC
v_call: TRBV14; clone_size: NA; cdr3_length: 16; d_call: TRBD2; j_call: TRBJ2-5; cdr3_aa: CASSQGLAGPQETQYF; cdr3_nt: TGTGCCAGCAGCCAAGGACTAGCGGGGCCGCAAGAGACCCAGTACTTC
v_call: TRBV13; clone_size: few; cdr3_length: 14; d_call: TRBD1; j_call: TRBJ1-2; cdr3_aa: CASSRDRVNKGYTF; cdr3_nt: TGTGCCAGCAGTCGCGACAGGGTAAATAAAGGCTACACCTTC
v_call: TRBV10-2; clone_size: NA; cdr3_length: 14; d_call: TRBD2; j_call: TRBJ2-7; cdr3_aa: CASSEGRGAYEQYF; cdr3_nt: TGCGCCAGCAGTGAAGGACGGGGGGCCTACGAGCAGTACTTC
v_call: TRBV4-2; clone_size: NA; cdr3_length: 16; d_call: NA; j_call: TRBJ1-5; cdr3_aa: CASSQAAGAVNQPQHF; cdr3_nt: TGTGCCAGCAGCCAAGCGGCAGGGGCGGTGAATCAGCCCCAGCATTTT
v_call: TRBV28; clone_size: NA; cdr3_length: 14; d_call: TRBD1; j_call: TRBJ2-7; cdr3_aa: CASSLWTGHYEQYF; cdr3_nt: TGTGCCAGCAGTTTGTGGACAGGTCACTACGAGCAGTACTTC
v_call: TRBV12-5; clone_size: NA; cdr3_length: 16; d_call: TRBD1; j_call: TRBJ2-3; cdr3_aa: CASALDRAPSTDTQYF; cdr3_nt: TGTGCTAGTGCCCTCGACAGGGCCCCTAGCACAGATACGCAGTATTTT
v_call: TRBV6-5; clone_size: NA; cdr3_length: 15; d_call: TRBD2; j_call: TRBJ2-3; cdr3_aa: CASSLEREGTDTQYF; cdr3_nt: TGTGCCAGCAGTTTGGAGCGGGAGGGCACAGATACGCAGTATTTT
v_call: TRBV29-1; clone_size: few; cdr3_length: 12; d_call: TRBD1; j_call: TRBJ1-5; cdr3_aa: CSAGGRGKPQHF; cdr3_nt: TGCAGCGCAGGCGGCAGGGGGAAGCCCCAGCATTTT
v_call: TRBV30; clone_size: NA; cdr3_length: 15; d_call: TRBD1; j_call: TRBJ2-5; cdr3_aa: CAWQGALPNQETQYF; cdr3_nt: TGTGCCTGGCAGGGGGCCTTACCGAACCAAGAGACCCAGTACTTC
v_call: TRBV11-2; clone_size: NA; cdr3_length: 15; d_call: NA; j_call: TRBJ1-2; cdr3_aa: CASSTHRGFDYGYTF; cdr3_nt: TGTGCCAGCAGCACGCATCGGGGGTTTGACTATGGCTACACCTTC
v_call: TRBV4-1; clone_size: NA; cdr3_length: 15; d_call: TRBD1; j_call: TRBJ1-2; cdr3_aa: CASSLTQGDNYGYTF; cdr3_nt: TGCGCCAGCAGCCTCACCCAGGGGGATAACTATGGCTACACCTTC
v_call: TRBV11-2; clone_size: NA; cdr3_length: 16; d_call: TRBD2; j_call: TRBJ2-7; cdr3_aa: CASSARLAGSAYEQYF; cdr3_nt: TGTGCCAGCAGCGCCAGACTAGCGGGGAGTGCCTACGAGCAGTACTTC
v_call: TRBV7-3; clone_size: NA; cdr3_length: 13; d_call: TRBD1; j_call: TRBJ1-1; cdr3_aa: CASSEGQTTEAFF; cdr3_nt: TGTGCCAGCAGCGAGGGACAGACCACTGAAGCTTTCTTT
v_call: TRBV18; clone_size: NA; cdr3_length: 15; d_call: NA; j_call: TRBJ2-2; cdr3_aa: CASSPRQGNTGELFF; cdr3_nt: TGTGCCAGCTCACCACGTCAGGGAAACACCGGGGAGCTGTTTTTT
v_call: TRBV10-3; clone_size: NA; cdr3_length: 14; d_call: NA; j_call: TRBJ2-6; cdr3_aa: CAIKIAAGANVLTF; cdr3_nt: TGTGCCATCAAGATAGCGGCTGGGGCCAACGTCCTGACTTTC
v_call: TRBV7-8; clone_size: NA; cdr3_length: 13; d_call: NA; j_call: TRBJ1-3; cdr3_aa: CASSFRAGNTIYF; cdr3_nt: TGTGCCAGCAGCTTCAGGGCCGGAAACACCATATATTTT
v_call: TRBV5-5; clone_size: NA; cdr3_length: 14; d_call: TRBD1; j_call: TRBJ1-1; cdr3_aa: CASSIPGTANEAFF; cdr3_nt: TGTGCCAGCAGCATACCCGGGACAGCTAATGAAGCTTTCTTT
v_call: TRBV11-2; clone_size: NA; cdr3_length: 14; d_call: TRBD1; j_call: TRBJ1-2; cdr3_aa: CASSPPGQTYGYTF; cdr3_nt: TGTGCCAGCAGCCCCCCGGGACAGACCTATGGCTACACCTTC
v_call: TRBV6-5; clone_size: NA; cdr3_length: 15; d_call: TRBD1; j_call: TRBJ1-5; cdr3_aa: CASSFDRGTDQPQHF; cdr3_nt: TGTGCCAGCAGCTTCGACAGGGGCACCGATCAGCCCCAGCATTTT
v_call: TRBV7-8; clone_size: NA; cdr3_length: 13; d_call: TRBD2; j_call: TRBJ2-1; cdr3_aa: CASRPSGDNEQFF; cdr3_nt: TGTGCCAGCAGGCCTAGCGGGGATAATGAGCAGTTCTTC
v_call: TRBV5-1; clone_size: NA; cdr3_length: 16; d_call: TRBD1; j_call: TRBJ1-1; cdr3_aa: CASSLAGTDLNTEAFF; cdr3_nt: TGCGCCAGCAGCTTGGCCGGGACAGACCTGAACACTGAAGCTTTCTTT
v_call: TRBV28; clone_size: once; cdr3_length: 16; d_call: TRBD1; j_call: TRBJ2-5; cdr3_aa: CASSLGTGGARQTQYF; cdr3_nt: TGTGCCAGCAGTTTGGGGACAGGGGGCGCGAGACAGACCCAGTACTTC
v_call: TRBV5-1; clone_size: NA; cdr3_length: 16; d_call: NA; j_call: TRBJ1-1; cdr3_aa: CASSLASAGVNTEAFF; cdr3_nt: TGCGCCAGCAGCTTGGCTTCAGCCGGAGTGAACACTGAAGCTTTCTTT